This T cell receptor beta chain is from a study of OX40 agonist ivuxolimab in advanced cancers. Regarding the complete study: Ivuxolimab was a fully human IgG2 agonistic monoclonal antibody targeting the costimulatory receptor OX40 (CD134). Intravenous ivuxolimab was administered to patients every 2 weeks at six dose levels: 0.01, 0.1, 0.3, 1.5, 3 and 10 mg/kg. A male proportion of around 81% and a mean age of approximately 55 years, ranging from roughly 20 to 80, were recorded for the dose-escalation cohort. The paper covers the monotherapy dose-escalation part of the phase I ivuxolimab trial, which included N of about 50 patients. Peripheral TCRbeta sequencing was intended to test whether TCR sequence diversity was altered and clonal T-cell expansion was caused by ivuxolimab. Patients were allowed to have had prior anti-PD-1, anti-PD-L1 or anti-CTLA-4 therapy, and around 43% of the dose-escalation patients had been treated with checkpoint inhibitors. Three dose-escalation patients achieved partial responses, one with hepatocellular carcinoma and two with cutaneous melanoma. Of the approximately 53 patients in dose escalation, about 19 had hepatocellular carcinoma, some 15 had melanoma, 9 had renal cell carcinoma and 9 had head and neck cancer.

With regard to this clone: The antigen it recognizes is unknown. No much larger clonotype is one base removed from it; base qualities were not supplied.

The trial excluded patients who had a history of autoimmune disease or were on systemic immunosuppression. In every dose cohort, peripheral blood was drawn for TCR sequencing at baseline, cycle 4 day 1, and cycle 7 day 1. Samples were obtained from an open-label, multicenter, first-in-human phase I dose-escalation trial of ivuxolimab. Adults with locally advanced or metastatic melanoma, renal cell carcinoma, hepatocellular carcinoma or head and neck squamous cell carcinoma were enrolled in the trial. Before TCR sequencing, CD4+ T cells and CD8+ T cells from peripheral blood were sorted into separate populations. Here is what the overall study found, with its caveats: The antigen specificity of the clonally expanded peripheral T cells was not determined. Low levels of normalized T-cell clonal expansion were also seen in some patients who did not respond. At doses of 0.1 to 3.0 mg/kg, clonal expansion of both CD4+ and CD8+ T cells in blood was seen between baseline and week 6. After ivuxolimab, expanded clones were on average more numerous among CD8+ T cells than among CD4+ T cells. In the 0.1-3.0 mg/kg groups, partial responders were among the patients with the lowest normalized peripheral clonal expansion, particularly in CD8+ T cells.

To sequence the TCRbeta CDR3 region, genomic DNA was isolated from the sorted cells. TCRbeta CDR3 regions were sequenced using the immunoSEQ Assay. Entries here come from immuneACCESS through TCRdb and include only in-frame sequences with V and J called. Some clones fail to appear in such tables; in the studies checked, an unresolved V gene covers under half of the shortfall, and the cause of the remainder is unknown. For this sample there are about 58,000 clones; 70% to 90% appear just once. Over 0.6% of the sample rests with the top ten. From its cysteine to its phenylalanine, the CDR3 spans 16 amino acids. Only CDR3 DNA remains: 48 bases, in frame from the first base. CDR1 and CDR2 are drawn from the germline V gene: SGHRS, YFSETQ. Trimming takes 2 bases off V and 0 bases off J; junction bases not matched to a gene: 4.

The material was CD4+ or CD8+ T cells sorted from blood, obtained in a trial of the OX40 agonist ivuxolimab. The origin of this receptor is an adult with an advanced solid tumor such as melanoma, head and neck, liver or kidney cancer. The V and J genes are TRBV5-1 and TRBJ2-1, with 8 bases in between that match TRBD1. The DNA is as follows: TGCGCCAGCAGCTTCCGACAGGGGAGCTCCTACAATGAGCAGTTCTTC. Translation gives CASSFRQGSSYNEQFF.